Listed here are 8 T cell receptor beta chains from one sample, sequenced in a study of neurological immune-mediated disorders. TCRdb re-derived calls from the 5' RACE reads in MiXCR, one entry per CDR3 protein. The table has 60,000 or so distinct CDR3 sequences, about an eighth seen once. Sequenced input: PBMCs. Receptors originate from a man between 60 and 75 years old in good health.

This clonotype was seen many times. V is TRBV20-1 and J is TRBJ2-5; 11 nucleotides align to TRBD2. Germline CDR1 reads DFQATT; CDR2 reads SNEGSKA (reference sequence). After removal of 7 bases from V and 1 base from J, the junction contained 20 bases not matched to a gene. The CDR3 totals 19 residues. The CDR3 spells CSVRTYLAGGHRFQETQYF. DNA of the CDR3: TGCAGTGTCAGAACGTATTTAGCGGGGGGGCACCGCTTCCAAGAGACCCAGTACTTC.

This clonotype has at least ten counts. The chain links TRBV6-2 or TRBV6-3 to TRBJ2-3; the match to TRBD2 covers 10 bases. The length of the CDR3 is 15 residues. Germline trimming cut 6 bases from V and 5 bases from J; bases unmatched to any gene: 8. From germline, CDR1 is MNHEY and CDR2 SVGEGT. The CDR3 here is CASRGTGTSVDTQYF. The DNA of the CDR3 is TGTGCCAGCAGGGGAACCGGGACTAGCGTAGATACGCAGTATTTT.

This clonotype was picked up many times. The chain uses TRBV29-1 and TRBJ2-1; D gene uncertain. Germline V gives CDR1 SQVTM, CDR2 ANQGSEA. The CDR3 sequence is 11 residues long. V was trimmed by 7 bases and J by 5 bases, leaving 9 bases between them. The CDR3 sequence: CSGDTNNEQFF. The CDR3 DNA reads as TGCAGCGGGGATACCAACAATGAGCAGTTCTTC.

This clonotype has just a few counts. The rearrangement links TRBV20-1 to TRBJ1-6, with D possibly TRBD1 on 5 matching bases. Between the trimmed V and J ends, which lost 3 bases and 7 bases, there was a span of 13 bases. There are 14 residues in the CDR3. CDR1 and CDR2 from the germline V gene are DFQATT and SNEGSKA (reference sequence). CDR3 sequence: CSASVLRDNSPLHF. The CDR3 nucleotides are TGCAGTGCTAGTGTTTTGAGGGACAATTCACCCCTCCACTTT.

This clonotype has at least ten counts. The rearrangement uses TRBV7-8 and TRBJ2-2; 7 bases match TRBD1. Germline-derived CDR1 and CDR2 are SGHVS and FQNEAQ. This CDR3 is built from 15 residues. With 5 bases clipped from V and 4 bases from J, the junction kept 7 bases outside the gene matches. The CDR3 nucleotides read TGTGCCAGCAGCCCCGGGGACAGCCTCACCGGGGAGCTGTTTTTT. Protein sequence: CASSPGDSLTGELFF.

This chain uses TRBV18 with TRBJ2-3; D perhaps matches TRBD1 (5 bases). This CDR3 spans 14 amino acids. V lost 4 bases and J lost 3, with 11 bases in between. The germline V gene has CDR1 KGHSH and CDR2 LQKENI. Written as DNA, the CDR3 is TGTGCCAGCTCACAGGACATGATAACAGATACGCAGTATTTT. Amino acid sequence: CASSQDMITDTQYF.

This clonotype was recorded at least ten times. The chain uses TRBV6-5 and TRBJ1-2, with TRBD1 identical over 9 bases. The CDR3 is 14 amino acids. Trimming took 7 bases from V and 4 from J; bases not matched to a gene: 7. CDR1 is MNHEY, CDR2 SVGAGI, per germline. The CDR3 DNA is TGTGCCAGCACCCTGGGACAGGGACTCTATGGCTACACCTTC. This sequence encodes CASTLGQGLYGYTF.

For this clonotype: A much larger clone differs from this one at a single base, so this may be a read error. J is TRBJ1-2 and V is TRBV6-2 or TRBV6-3; D is unclear. The CDR3 runs to 13 residues. V was cut by 6 bases and J by 5 bases, with 13 bases left in between. Germline V lookup: CDR1 MNHEY, CDR2 SVGEGT. CDR3 amino acids: CASSPQVVYGYTF. CDR3 bases: TGTGCCAGCAGCCCCCAGGTTGTGTATGGCTACACCTTC.